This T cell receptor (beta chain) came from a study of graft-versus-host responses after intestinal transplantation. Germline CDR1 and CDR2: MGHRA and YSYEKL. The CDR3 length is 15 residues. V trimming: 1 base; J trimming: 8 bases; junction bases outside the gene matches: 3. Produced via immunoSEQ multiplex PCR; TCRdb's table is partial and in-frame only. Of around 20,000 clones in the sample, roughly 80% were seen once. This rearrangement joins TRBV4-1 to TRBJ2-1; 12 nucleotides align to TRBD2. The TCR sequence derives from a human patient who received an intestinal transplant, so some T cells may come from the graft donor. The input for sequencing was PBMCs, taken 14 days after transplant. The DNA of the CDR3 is TGCGCCAGCAGCCAAGGACTAGCGGGAGTCTATGAGCAGTTCTTC. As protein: CASSQGLAGVYEQFF.